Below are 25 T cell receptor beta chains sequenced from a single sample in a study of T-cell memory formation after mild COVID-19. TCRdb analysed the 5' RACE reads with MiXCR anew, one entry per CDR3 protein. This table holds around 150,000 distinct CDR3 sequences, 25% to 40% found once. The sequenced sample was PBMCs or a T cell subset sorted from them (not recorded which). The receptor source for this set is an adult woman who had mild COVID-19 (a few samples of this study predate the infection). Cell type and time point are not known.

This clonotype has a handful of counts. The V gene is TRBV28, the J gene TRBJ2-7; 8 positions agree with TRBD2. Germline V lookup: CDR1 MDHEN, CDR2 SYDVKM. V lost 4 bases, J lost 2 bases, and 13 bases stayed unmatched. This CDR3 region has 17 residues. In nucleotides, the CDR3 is TGTGCCAGCAGTTCGCGGGGGGACCCGAGCATTCCCTACGAGCAGTACTTC. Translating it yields CASSSRGDPSIPYEQYF.

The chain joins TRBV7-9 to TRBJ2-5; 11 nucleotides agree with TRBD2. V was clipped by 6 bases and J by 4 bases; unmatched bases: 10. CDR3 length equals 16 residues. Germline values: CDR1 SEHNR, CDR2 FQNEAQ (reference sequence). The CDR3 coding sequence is TGTGCCAGCAGGGCTAGCGGGGGGTCTGTCCGAGAGACCCAGTACTTC. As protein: CASRASGGSVRETQYF.

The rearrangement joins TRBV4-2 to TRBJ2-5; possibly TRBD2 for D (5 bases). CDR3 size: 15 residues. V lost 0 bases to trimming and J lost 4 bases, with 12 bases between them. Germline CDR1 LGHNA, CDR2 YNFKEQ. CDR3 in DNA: TGTGCCAGCAGCCAAGATCTTCGTGGGAGAGAGACCCAGTACTTC. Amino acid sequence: CASSQDLRGRETQYF.

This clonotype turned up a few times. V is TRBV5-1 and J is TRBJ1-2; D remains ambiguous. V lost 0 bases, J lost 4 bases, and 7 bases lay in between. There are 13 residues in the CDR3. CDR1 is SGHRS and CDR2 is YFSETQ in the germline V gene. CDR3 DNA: TGCGCCAGCAGCTTGGTCTCCGGCTATGGCTACACCTTC. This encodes CASSLVSGYGYTF.

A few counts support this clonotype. The CDR3 region has the DNA TGTGCCAGCAGTGAAGGCGGGAGGCCCGACGAGCAGTACTTC. This translates into CASSEGGRPDEQYF. The chain carries TRBV2 and TRBJ2-7; TRBD2 matches 8 bases. Germline V gene sequence: CDR1 SNHLY, CDR2 FYNNEI. The CDR3 contains 14 residues. Trimming at V came to 1 base and at J to 5 bases, leaving 4 bases not matched to a gene.

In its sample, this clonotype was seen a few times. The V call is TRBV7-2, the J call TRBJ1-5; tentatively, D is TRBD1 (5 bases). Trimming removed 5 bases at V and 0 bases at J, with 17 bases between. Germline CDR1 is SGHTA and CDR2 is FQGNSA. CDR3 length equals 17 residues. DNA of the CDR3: TGTGCCAGCAGCCTGGCCCGGGGGGAGTATAGCAATCAGCCCCAGCATTTT. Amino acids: CASSLARGEYSNQPQHF.

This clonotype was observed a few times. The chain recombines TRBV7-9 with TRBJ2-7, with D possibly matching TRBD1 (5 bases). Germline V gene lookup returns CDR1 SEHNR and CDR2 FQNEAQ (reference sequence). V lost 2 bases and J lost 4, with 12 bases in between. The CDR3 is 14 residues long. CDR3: CASSLSPDSYEQYF. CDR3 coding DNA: TGTGCCAGCAGCTTATCCCCCGACAGTTACGAGCAGTACTTC.

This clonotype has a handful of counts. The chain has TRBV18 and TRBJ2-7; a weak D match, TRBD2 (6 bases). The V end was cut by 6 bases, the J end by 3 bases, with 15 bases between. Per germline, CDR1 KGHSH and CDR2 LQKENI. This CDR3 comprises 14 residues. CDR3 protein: CASSPGVSSYEQYF. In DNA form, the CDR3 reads TGTGCCAGCTCCCCGGGGGTGAGTAGCTACGAGCAGTACTTC.

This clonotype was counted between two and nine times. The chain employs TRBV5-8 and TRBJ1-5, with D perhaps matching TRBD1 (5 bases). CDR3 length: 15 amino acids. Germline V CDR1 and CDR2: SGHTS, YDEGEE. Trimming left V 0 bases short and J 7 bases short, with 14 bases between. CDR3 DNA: TGTGCCAGCAGCTTGGCCGGGGCAGCCGGACAGCCCCAGCATTTT. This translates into CASSLAGAAGQPQHF. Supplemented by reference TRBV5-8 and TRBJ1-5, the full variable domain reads EAGVTQSPTHLIKTRGQQATLRCSPISGHTSVYWYQQALGLGLQFLLWYDEGEERNRGNFPPRFSGRQFPNYSSELNVNALELEDSALYLCASSLAGAAGQPQHFGDGTRLSIL.

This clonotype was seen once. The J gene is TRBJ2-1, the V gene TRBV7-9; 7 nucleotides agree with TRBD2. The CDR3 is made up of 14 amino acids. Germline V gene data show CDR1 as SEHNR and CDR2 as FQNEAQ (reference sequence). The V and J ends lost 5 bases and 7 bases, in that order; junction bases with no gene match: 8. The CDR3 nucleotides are TGTGCCAGCAGCCCCTTCCTAGCGGATAATGAGCAGTTCTTC. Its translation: CASSPFLADNEQFF.

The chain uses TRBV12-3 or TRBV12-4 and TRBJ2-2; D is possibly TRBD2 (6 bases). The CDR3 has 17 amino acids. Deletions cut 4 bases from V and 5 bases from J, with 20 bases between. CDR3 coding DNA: TGTGCCAGCAGTTGGTTTTACGGGAGAGAGAGAACCGGGGAGCTGTTTTTT. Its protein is CASSWFYGRERTGELFF.

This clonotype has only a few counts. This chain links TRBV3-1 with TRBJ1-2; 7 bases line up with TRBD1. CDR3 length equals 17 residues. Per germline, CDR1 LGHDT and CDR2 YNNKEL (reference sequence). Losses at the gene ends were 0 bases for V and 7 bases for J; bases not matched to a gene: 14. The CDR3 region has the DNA TGTGCCAGCAGCCAAGATAGACGAGGCAGGGGGAGGGCTGGCTACACCTTC. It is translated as CASSQDRRGRGRAGYTF.

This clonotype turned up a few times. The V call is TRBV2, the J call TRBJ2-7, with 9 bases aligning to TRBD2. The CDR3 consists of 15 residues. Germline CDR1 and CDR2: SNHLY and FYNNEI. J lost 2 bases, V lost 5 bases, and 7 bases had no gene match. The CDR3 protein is CASSQGGTSPYEQYF. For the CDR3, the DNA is TGTGCCAGCAGTCAAGGGGGGACTAGCCCCTACGAGCAGTACTTC.

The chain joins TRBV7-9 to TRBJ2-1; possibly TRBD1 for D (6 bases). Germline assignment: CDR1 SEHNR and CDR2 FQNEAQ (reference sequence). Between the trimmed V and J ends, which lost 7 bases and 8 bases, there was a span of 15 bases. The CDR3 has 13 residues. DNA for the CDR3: TGTGCCAGCATCACAGGGAAAGAGGATGAGCAGTTCTTC. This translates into CASITGKEDEQFF.

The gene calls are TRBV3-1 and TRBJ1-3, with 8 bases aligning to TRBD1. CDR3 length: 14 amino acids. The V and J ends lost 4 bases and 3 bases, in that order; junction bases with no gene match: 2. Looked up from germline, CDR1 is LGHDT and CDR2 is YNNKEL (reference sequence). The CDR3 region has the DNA TGTGCCAGCAGCCGAGACAGGGGTGGAAACACCATATATTTT. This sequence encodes CASSRDRGGNTIYF.

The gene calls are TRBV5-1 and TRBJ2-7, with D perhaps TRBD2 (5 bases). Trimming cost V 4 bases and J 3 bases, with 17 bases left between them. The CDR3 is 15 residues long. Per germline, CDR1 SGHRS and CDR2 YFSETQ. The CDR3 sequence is CASSPREGSGYEQYF. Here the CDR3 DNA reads TGCGCCAGCAGCCCGAGAGAGGGATCTGGCTACGAGCAGTACTTC. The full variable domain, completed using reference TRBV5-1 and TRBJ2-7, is KAGVTQTPRYLIKTRGQQVTLSCSPISGHRSVSWYQQTPGQGLQFLFEYFSETQRNKGNFPGRFSGRQFSNSRSEMNVSTLELGDSALYLCASSPREGSGYEQYFGPGTRLTVT.

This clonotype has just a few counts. The CDR3 region is CASSFPRVGGELFF. The CDR3 DNA is TGTGCCAGCAGTTTCCCCAGGGTTGGCGGGGAGCTGTTTTTT. The rearrangement joins TRBV6-5 to TRBJ2-2; possibly TRBD1 for D (5 bases). This CDR3 has 14 amino acids. CDR1 is MNHEY and CDR2 is SVGAGI in the germline V gene. Trimming removed 4 bases at V and 7 bases at J, with 13 bases between.

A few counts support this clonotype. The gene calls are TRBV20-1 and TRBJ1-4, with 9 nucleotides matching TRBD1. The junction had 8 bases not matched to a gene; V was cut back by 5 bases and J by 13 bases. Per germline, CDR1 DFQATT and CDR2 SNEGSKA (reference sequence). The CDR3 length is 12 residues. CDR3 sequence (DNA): TGCAGTGCTCAGGACAGGGGTGAAGGACTGTTTTTT. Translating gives CSAQDRGEGLFF.

This CDR3 is CASSVDSGRLAPADTQYF. The CDR3 DNA is TGTGCCAGCAGCGTAGACTCAGGGCGGCTAGCGCCCGCAGATACGCAGTATTTT. The V call is TRBV9, the J call TRBJ2-3, with D maybe TRBD2 (6 bases). Trimming took 0 bases from V and 4 from J, leaving 21 bases between them. Germline V CDR1 and CDR2: SGDLS, YYNGEE. The CDR3 consists of 18 residues. The full variable domain, with the rest looked up from reference TRBV9 and TRBJ2-3, is DSGVTQTPKHLITATGQRVTLRCSPRSGDLSVYWYQQSLDQGLQFLIQYYNGEERAKGNILERFSAQQFPDLHSELNLSSLELGDSALYFCASSVDSGRLAPADTQYFGPGTRLTVL.

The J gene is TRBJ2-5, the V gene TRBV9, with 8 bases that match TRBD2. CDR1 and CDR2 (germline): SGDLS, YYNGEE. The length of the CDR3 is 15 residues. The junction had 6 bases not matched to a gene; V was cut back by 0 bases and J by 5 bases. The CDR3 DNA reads TGTGCCAGCAGCGTAGCAGCGGGGGACGGTGAGACCCAGTACTTC. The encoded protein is CASSVAAGDGETQYF.

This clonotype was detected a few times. In DNA form, the CDR3 reads TGTGCCAGCAGCGTACGACCTAGCGTCGTCTACAATGAGCAGTTCTTC. Residues: CASSVRPSVVYNEQFF. The chain combines TRBV7-9 with TRBJ2-1, with D perhaps TRBD2 (6 bases). The V gene's germline CDR1 is SEHNR and CDR2 FQNEAQ (reference sequence). With 5 bases removed from V and 3 bases from J, the gap between germline ends came to 17 bases. The CDR3 length is 16 residues.

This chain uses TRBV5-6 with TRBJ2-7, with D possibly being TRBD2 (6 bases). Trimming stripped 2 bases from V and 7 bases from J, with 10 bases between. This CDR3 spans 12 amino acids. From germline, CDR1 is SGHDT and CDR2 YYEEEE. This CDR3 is CASSLNAGEQYF. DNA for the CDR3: TGTGCCAGCAGCTTAAACGCGGGGGAGCAGTACTTC.

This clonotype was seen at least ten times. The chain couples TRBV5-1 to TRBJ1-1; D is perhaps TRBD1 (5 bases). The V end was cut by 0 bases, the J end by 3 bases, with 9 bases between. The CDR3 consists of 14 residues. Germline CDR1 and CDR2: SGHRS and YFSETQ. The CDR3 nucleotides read TGCGCCAGCAGCTTGGACAGGTCGGACACTGAAGCTTTCTTT. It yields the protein CASSLDRSDTEAFF.

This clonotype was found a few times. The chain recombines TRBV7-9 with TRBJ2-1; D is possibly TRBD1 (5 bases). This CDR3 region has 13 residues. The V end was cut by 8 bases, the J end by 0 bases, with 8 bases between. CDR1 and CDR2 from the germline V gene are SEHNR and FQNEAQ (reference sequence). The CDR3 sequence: CASVTDSYNEQFF. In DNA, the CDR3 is TGTGCCAGCGTGACAGACTCCTACAATGAGCAGTTCTTC.

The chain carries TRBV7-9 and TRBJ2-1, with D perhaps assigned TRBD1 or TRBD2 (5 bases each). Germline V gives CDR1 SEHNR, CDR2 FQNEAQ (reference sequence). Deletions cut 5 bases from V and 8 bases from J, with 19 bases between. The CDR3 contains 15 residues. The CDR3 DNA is TGTGCCAGCAGCGAATTCAGGGACCCCCTAGATGAGCAGTTCTTC. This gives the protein CASSEFRDPLDEQFF.